The clone carrying this TCR beta chain showed up just once. The sample originates from a study of blood T cell repertoires in COVID-19. Study-level information: Samples came from the United States, Italy and Spain, spanning acute and convalescent COVID-19. The analysed material was cDNA or gDNA that came from T cells, B-cell-depleted T cells, or PBMCs.

Assay used: immunoSEQ multiplex PCR; TCRdb lists only in-frame clones, some missing. The data show tens of thousands of clones, with around 91% seen just once and 6.5% to 9.5% held by the top ten. Germline assignment: CDR1 SGHNT and CDR2 YYREEE (reference sequence). CDR3 size: 15 residues. V shed 3 bases, J shed 5 bases, and the junction held 5 bases outside the gene matches. The receptor was isolated from a human donor in a cohort sampled during active COVID-19. The sample was peripheral blood. This chain links TRBV5-4 with TRBJ2-2; 9 nucleotides align to TRBD1. CDR3 loop: CASSYRQGGTGELFF. In nucleotides, the CDR3 is TGTGCCAGCAGCTATCGACAGGGGGGGACCGGGGAGCTGTTTTTT.